A selection of T cell receptor beta chains follows, all from one sample in a study of T-cell memory formation after mild COVID-19. A single record per CDR3 protein comes from TCRdb applying MiXCR to the 5' RACE reads. The sample consists of tens of thousands of distinct CDR3 sequences, approximately 10% of them appearing once. Source material: PBMCs or a T cell subset sorted from them (not recorded which). The receptor set was obtained from a man younger than 30 who had mild COVID-19 (a few samples of this study predate the infection). Cell type and time point are not known. The CDR3 runs from the conserved cysteine through the conserved F or W. The D gene is left open where the match is weak. Some rows have no size entry. The others give once, few or many, or a class for an expanded clone.

j_gene | abundance | v_gene | d_gene | CDR3nt | CDR3aa
TRBJ1-4 | many | TRBV5-1 | NA | TGCGCCAGCAGCTTGGGAACAGCCACTAATGAAAAACTGTTTTTT | CASSLGTATNEKLFF
TRBJ2-6 | many | TRBV19 | TRBD1 | TGTGCCAGTAGTCGACAGGGGGCGATTGGGGCCAACGTCCTGACTTTC | CASSRQGAIGANVLTF
TRBJ2-2 | many | TRBV11-2 | TRBD2 | TGTGCCAGCAGCTTAGTAGGGGAGGGAACCGGGGAGCTGTTTTTT | CASSLVGEGTGELFF
TRBJ2-5 | NA | TRBV12-3/TRBV12-4 | NA | TGTGCCAGCAGTTCGGGGGTCCAAGAGACCCAGTACTTC | CASSSGVQETQYF
TRBJ2-1 | many | TRBV20-1 | NA | TGCAGTGCTAGGTTCCAGCCATCCGTCTACAATGAGCAGTTCTTC | CSARFQPSVYNEQFF
TRBJ2-2 | many | TRBV7-9 | NA | TGTGCCAGCAGCTTAGCTAGCGGAGGACCCGGGGAGCTGTTTTTT | CASSLASGGPGELFF
TRBJ2-5 | many | TRBV7-2 | NA | TGTGCCAGCAGCTTAGCGCTAGTTCCTCAAGAGACCCAGTACTTC | CASSLALVPQETQYF
TRBJ2-1 | many | TRBV7-9 | NA | TGTGCCAGCATCTTGGACAGTTACAATGAGCAGTTCTTC | CASILDSYNEQFF
TRBJ1-5 | many | TRBV27 | NA | TGTGCCAGCAGTTTTCGGACAGATCAGCCCCAGCATTTT | CASSFRTDQPQHF
TRBJ2-1 | many | TRBV4-2 | NA | TGTGCCAGCAGCCAACTGGCCCAATCTTACAATGAGCAGTTCTTC | CASSQLAQSYNEQFF
TRBJ2-3 | many | TRBV29-1 | NA | TGCAGCCTTAGGGGGGTGAGGGATACGCAGTATTTT | CSLRGVRDTQYF
TRBJ2-1 | medium-sized | TRBV7-9 | TRBD2 | TGTGCCAGCAGCTTAGTTGGAGCGGGGAACAATGAGCAGTTCTTC | CASSLVGAGNNEQFF
TRBJ2-2 | many | TRBV7-9 | NA | TGTGCCGTCGATCGGGGGTTCGCGAACACCGGGGAGCTGTTTTTT | CAVDRGFANTGELFF
TRBJ2-1 | many | TRBV7-2 | NA | TGTGCCAGCAGCTGGGCCCTCTACAATGAGCAGTTCTTC | CASSWALYNEQFF
TRBJ2-3 | many | TRBV10-3 | TRBD1 | TGTGCCATCAGTGAGTCCGGACAGGGCAGAGATACGCAGTATTTT | CAISESGQGRDTQYF
TRBJ2-7 | many | TRBV5-6 | TRBD1 | TGTGCCAGCACAATGGATTCTAGGACAGGGCAGCATCCATCCTACGAGCAGTACTTC | CASTMDSRTGQHPSYEQYF
TRBJ2-3 | many | TRBV5-1 | NA | TGCGCCAGCAGCTTGGGGGGGTTCGCGAGCACAGATACGCAGTATTTT | CASSLGGFASTDTQYF
TRBJ2-3 | many | TRBV6-4 | TRBD2 | TGTGCCAGCAGCCTAGCGGGGGGCGCAGATACGCAGTATTTT | CASSLAGGADTQYF
TRBJ2-1 | NA | TRBV20-1 | TRBD2 | TGCAGTGCTAGCCCTCGGGGGGGCCTAGTCACCTGGTCCGGCTCCTACAATGAGCAGTTCTTC | CSASPRGGLVTWSGSYNEQFF
TRBJ1-4 | many | TRBV20-1 | NA | TGCAGCGCAGGGGTGTCTAATGAAAAACTGTTTTTT | CSAGVSNEKLFF
TRBJ2-3 | many | TRBV10-3 | TRBD2 | TGTGCCACCGAGAGGAGCGGGGGCCTCACAGATACGCAGTATTTT | CATERSGGLTDTQYF
TRBJ2-1 | NA | TRBV5-6 | NA | TGTGCCAGCACCGAGGTCGGGGGCGGACTTAATGAGCAGTTCTTC | CASTEVGGGLNEQFF
TRBJ1-1 | many | TRBV12-3/TRBV12-4 | NA | TGTGCCAGCATGGTCTCGGGGGGCCGGCGGACTGAAGCTTTCTTT | CASMVSGGRRTEAFF
TRBJ1-2 | many | TRBV5-5 | TRBD1 | TGTGCCAGCAGCCTACTACCGGGACAGGGTTTGGGCTACACCTTC | CASSLLPGQGLGYTF
TRBJ2-7 | NA | TRBV6-2/TRBV6-3 | NA | TGTGCCAGCAGTTACGGACAAAACTACGAGCAGTACTTC | CASSYGQNYEQYF
TRBJ2-5 | many | TRBV5-1 | NA | TGCGCCAGCAGCTTGGAGACCCAGTACTTC | CASSLETQYF
TRBJ1-5 | many | TRBV6-6 | NA | TGTGCCAGCAGTTATGCTGAGAACTCCAATCAGCCCCAGCATTTT | CASSYAENSNQPQHF
TRBJ2-2 | many | TRBV7-6 | NA | TGTGCCAGCCTCTGGGGGGAGCTGTTTTTT | CASLWGELFF
TRBJ2-1 | NA | TRBV12-3/TRBV12-4 | TRBD1 | TGTGCCAGCAGTTTAGGGGACAGAAGCTACAATGAGCAGTTCTTC | CASSLGDRSYNEQFF
TRBJ1-2 | NA | TRBV7-2 | TRBD1 | TGTGCCAGCGAGGGGACAGGGTCTGGCTACACCTTC | CASEGTGSGYTF
TRBJ2-3 | many | TRBV7-3 | NA | TGTGCCAGCAGCTTAGAGGGACCTCGTAATACGCAGTATTTT | CASSLEGPRNTQYF